This T cell receptor beta chain came from a study of memory CD8 T cells in hepatitis C reinfection. For the study at large: HCV reinfection meant a positive HCV RNA test after two negative tests at least 60 days apart.

Libraries were prepared by immunoSEQ multiplex PCR; TCRdb keeps only in-frame clonotypes and omits some of them. The data show 35,000 to 50,000 clones, with approximately 90% seen just once and approximately 1.2% held by the top ten. The CDR3 extends over 17 amino acids. V was clipped by 3 bases and J by 2 bases; unmatched bases: 12. The germline gives CDR1 SGHAT, CDR2 FQNNGV. Time point indicated: peak reinfection, 3 to 8 weeks after reinfection detection. TCR sequencing was done directly ex vivo on sorted cells, without expansion in vitro. At all three reinfection time points, viable CD3+ CD8+ CD45RO- cells from a couple of donors served as controls.

Sequencing was done on a sample of naive CD8+ T cells sorted from blood. The TCR was taken from a man between 18 and 35 years old with hepatitis C virus infection. The chain carries TRBV11-2 and TRBJ2-7; TRBD2 matches 8 bases. The CDR3 is CASSFAGLDPTPYEQYF. CDR3 bases: TGTGCCAGCAGCTTCGCGGGACTAGATCCGACCCCCTACGAGCAGTACTTC.